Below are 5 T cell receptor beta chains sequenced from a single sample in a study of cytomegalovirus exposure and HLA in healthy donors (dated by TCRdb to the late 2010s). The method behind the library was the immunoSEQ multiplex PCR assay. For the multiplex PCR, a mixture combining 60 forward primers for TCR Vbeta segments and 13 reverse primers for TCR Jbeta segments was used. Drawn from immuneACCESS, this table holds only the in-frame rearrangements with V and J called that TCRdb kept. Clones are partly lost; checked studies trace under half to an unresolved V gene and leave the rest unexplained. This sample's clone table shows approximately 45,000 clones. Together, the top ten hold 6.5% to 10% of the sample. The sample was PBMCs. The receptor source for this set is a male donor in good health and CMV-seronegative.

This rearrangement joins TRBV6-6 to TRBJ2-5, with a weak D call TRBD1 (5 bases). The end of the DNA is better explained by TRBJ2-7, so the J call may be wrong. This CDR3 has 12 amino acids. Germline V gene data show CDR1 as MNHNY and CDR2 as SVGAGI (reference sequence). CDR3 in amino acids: CASRFQGFEQYF. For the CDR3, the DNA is TGTGCCAGCAGGTTCCAGGGTTTCGAGCAGTACTTC.

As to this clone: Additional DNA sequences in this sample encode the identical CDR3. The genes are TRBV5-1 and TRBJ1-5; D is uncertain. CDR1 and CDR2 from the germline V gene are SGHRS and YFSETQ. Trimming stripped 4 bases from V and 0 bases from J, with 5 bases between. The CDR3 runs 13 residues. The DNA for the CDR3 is TGCGCCAGCAGCCCGTATAGCAATCAGCCCCAGCATTTT. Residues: CASSPYSNQPQHF.

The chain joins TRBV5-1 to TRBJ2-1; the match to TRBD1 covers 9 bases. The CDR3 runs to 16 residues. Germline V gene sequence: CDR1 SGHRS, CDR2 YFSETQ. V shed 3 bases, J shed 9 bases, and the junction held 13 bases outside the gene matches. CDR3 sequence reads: CASSSLPGQGGGEQFF. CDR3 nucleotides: TGCGCCAGCAGCTCGCTACCGGGACAGGGAGGAGGTGAGCAGTTCTTC.

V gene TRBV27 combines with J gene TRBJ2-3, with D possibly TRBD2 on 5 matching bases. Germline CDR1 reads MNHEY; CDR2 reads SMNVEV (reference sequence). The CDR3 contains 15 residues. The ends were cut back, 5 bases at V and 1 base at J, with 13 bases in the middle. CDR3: CASSNPGRGTDTQYF. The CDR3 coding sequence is TGTGCCAGCAGTAACCCGGGAAGGGGCACAGATACGCAGTATTTT.

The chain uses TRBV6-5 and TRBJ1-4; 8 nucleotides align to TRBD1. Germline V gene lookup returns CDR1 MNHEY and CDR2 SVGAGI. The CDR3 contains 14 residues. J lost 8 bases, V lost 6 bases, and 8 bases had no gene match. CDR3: CASRRDRQGEKLFF. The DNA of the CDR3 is TGTGCCAGCAGGAGGGACAGGCAGGGGGAAAAACTGTTTTTT.